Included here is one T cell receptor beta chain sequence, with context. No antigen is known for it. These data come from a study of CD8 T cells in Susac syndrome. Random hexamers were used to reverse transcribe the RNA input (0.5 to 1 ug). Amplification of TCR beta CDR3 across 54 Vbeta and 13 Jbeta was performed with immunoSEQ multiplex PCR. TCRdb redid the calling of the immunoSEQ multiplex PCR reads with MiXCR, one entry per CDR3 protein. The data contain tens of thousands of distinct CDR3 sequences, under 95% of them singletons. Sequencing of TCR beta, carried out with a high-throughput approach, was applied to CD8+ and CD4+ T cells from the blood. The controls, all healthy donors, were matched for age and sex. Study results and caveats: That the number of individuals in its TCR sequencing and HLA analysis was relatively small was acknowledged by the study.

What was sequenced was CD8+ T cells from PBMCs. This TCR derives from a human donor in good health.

This CDR3 is CSVETGNANQPQHF. For the CDR3, the DNA is TGCAGCGTTGAAACAGGGAATGCCAATCAGCCCCAGCATTTT. J is TRBJ1-5 and V is TRBV29-1, with D maybe TRBD1 (6 bases). The CDR3 extends over 14 amino acids. Germline V gives CDR1 SQVTM, CDR2 ANQGSEA. The germline V and J ends were trimmed by 2 bases and 3 bases, with 11 bases remaining between them.